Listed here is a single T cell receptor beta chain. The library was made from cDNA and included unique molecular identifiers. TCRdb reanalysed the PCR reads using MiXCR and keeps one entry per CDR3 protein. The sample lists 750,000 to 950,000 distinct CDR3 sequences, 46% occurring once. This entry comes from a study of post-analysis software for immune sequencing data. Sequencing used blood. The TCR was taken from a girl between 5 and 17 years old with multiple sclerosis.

The chain's CDR3 is CSARDRDSGVPYEQYF. DNA for the CDR3: TGCAGTGCTAGAGATCGGGATAGCGGGGTCCCCTACGAGCAGTACTTC. The chain links TRBV20-1 to TRBJ2-7, with TRBD2 matching over 8 bases. The CDR3 consists of 16 residues. Looked up from germline, CDR1 is DFQATT and CDR2 is SNEGSKA (reference sequence). The V gene end was trimmed by 0 bases and the J gene end by 2 bases; junction bases not matched to a gene: 9.